This TCR beta chain derives from a study of T cells after yellow fever vaccination. Generation of TCR cDNA used 5'RACE template switching (which added a universal primer site and UMIs). Using its own MiXCR run on the 5' RACE reads, TCRdb lists one record per CDR3 protein. In the table there are about 630,000 distinct CDR3 sequences, around an eighth of which are singletons. This clonotype was detected only a few times. Sequenced here: PBMCs, sampled on the day of the yellow fever booster vaccination. The clonotype originates from a man aged 25-45 years who received the YFV17D yellow fever vaccine.

The CDR3 DNA follows: TGTGCCAGCAGCATCCTAGCGGATCAGGAGCAGTACTTC. Translation gives CASSILADQEQYF. This sequence joins TRBV7-2 and TRBJ2-7, with 7 bases lining up with TRBD2. The CDR3 is made up of 13 amino acids. V shed 5 bases, J shed 7 bases, and the junction held 8 bases outside the gene matches. CDR1 and CDR2 (germline): SGHTA, FQGNSA.